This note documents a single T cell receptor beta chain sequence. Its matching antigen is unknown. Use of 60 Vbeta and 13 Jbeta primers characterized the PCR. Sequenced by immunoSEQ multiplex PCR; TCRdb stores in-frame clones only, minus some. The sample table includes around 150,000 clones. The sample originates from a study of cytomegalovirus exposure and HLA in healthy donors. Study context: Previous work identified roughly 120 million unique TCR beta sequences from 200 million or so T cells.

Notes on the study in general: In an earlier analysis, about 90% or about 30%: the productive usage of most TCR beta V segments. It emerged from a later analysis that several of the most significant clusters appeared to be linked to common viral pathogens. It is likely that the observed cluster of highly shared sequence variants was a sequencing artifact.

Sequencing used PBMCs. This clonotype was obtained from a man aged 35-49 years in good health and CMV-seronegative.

For the CDR3, the DNA is TGTGCCAGCAGCTCTGACAGGGGATCCTACGAGCAGTACTTC. Residues: CASSSDRGSYEQYF. V and J are TRBV7-2 and TRBJ2-7, with 8 bases fitting TRBD1. Germline-derived CDR1 and CDR2 are SGHTA and FQGNSA. This CDR3 is built from 14 residues. Trimming cost V 4 bases and J 1 base; bases outside gene matches: 3.